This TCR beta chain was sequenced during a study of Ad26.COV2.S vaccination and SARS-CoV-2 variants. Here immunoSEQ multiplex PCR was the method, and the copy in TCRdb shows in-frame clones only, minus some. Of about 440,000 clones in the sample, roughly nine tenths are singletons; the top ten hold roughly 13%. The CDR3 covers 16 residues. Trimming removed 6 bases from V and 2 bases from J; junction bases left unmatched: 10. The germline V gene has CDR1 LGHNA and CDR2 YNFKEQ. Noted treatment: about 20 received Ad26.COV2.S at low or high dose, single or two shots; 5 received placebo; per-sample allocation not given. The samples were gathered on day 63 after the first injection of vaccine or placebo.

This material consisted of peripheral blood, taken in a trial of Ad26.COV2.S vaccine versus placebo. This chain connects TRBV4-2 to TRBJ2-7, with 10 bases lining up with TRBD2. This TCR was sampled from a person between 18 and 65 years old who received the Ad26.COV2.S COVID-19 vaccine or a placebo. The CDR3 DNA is TGTGCCAGCAGGTTCTCGACTAGCGGGCTTCCCTACGAGCAGTACTTC. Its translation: CASRFSTSGLPYEQYF.